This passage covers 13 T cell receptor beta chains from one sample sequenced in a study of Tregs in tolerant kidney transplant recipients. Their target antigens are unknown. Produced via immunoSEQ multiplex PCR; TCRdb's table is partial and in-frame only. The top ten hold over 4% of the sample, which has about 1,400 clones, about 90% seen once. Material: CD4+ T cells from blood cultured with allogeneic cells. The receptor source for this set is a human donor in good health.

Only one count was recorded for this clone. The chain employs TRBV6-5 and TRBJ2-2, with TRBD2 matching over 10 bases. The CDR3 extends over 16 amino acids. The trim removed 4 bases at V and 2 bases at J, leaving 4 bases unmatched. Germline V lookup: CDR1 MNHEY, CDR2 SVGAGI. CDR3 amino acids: CASSFIAGGNTGELFF. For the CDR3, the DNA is TGTGCCAGCAGTTTCATAGCGGGAGGTAACACCGGGGAGCTGTTTTTT.

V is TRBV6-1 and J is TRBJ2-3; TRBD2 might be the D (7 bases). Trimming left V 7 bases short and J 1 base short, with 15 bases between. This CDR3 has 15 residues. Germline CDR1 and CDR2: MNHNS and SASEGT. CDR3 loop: CASTLQGRGTDTQYF. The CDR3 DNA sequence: TGTGCCAGCACCCTCCAGGGGAGGGGCACAGATACGCAGTATTTT.

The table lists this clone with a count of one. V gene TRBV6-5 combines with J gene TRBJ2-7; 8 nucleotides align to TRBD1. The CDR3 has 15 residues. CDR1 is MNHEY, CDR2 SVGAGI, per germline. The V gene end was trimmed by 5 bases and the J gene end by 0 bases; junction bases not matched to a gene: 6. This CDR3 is CASSGRGQGSYEQYF. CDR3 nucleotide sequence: TGTGCCAGCAGTGGAAGAGGACAGGGCTCCTACGAGCAGTACTTC.

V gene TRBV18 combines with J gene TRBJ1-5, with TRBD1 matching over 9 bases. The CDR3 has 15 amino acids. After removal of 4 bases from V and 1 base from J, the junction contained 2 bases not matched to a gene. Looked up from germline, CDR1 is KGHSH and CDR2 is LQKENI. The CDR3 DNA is TGTGCCAGCTCACGGACAGGGGTAAGCAATCAGCCCCAGCATTTT. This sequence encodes CASSRTGVSNQPQHF. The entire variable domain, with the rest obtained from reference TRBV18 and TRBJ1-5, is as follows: NAGVMQNPRHLVRRRGQEARLRCSPMKGHSHVYWYRQLPEEGLKFMVYLQKENIIDESGMPKERFSAEFPKEGPSILRIQQVVRGDSAAYFCASSRTGVSNQPQHFGDGTRLSIL.

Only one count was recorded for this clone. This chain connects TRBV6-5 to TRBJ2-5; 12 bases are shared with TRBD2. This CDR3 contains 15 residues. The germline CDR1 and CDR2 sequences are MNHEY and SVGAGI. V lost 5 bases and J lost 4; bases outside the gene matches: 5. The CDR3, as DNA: TGTGCCAGCAGTCGCGGACTAGCGGGAAGAGAGACCCAGTACTTC. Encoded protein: CASSRGLAGRETQYF.

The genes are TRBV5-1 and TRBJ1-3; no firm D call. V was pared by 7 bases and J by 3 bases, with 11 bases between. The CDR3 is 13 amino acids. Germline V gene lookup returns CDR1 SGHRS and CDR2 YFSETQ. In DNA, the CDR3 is TGCGCCAGCGCCCCCGCGTTTGGAAACACCATATATTTT. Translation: CASAPAFGNTIYF.

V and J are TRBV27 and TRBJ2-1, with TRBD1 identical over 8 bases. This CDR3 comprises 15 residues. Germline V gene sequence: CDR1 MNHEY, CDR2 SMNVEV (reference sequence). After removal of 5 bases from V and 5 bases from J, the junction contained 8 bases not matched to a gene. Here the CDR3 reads CASSPWTGKNNEQFF. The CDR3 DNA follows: TGTGCCAGCAGTCCCTGGACAGGGAAGAACAATGAGCAGTTCTTC.

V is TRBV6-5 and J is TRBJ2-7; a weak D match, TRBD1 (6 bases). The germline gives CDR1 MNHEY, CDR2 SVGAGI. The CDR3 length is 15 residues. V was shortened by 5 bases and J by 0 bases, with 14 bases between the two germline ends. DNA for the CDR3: TGTGCCAGCAGTCTCTCTGGGGGCCTCTCCTACGAGCAGTACTTC. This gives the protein CASSLSGGLSYEQYF.

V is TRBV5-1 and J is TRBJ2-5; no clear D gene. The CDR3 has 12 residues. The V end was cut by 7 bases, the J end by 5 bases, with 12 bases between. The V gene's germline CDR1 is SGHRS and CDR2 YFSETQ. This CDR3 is CASGESWETQYF. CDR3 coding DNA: TGCGCCAGCGGCGAGAGTTGGGAGACCCAGTACTTC.

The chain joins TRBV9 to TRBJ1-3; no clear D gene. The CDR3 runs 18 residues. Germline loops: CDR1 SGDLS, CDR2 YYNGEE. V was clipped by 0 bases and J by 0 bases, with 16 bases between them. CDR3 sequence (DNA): TGTGCCAGCAGCGTAGCCCCTTTAGACACGAGCTCTGGAAACACCATATATTTT. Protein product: CASSVAPLDTSSGNTIYF.

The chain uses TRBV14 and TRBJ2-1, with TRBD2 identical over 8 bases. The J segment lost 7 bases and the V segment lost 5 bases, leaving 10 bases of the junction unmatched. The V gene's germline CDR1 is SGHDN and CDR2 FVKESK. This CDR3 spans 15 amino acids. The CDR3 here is CASSIAGGAGNEQFF. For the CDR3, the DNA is TGTGCCAGCAGCATCGCCGGGGGGGCCGGAAATGAGCAGTTCTTC.

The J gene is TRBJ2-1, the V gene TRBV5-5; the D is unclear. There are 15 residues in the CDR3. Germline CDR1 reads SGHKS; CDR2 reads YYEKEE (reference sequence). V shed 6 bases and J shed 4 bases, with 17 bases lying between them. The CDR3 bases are TGTGCCAGCACCCTCATACCGCAAGGATACAATGAGCAGTTCTTC. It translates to CASTLIPQGYNEQFF.

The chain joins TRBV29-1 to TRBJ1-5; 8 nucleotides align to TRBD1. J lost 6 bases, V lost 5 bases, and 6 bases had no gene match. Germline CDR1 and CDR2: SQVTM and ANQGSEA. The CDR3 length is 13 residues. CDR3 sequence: CSVSTGVGQPQHF. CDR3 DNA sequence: TGCAGCGTTTCGACAGGGGTAGGTCAGCCCCAGCATTTT.